The 27 T cell receptor beta chains reported below all come from one sample, sequenced in a study of blood T cell repertoires in COVID-19. Assay: immunoSEQ multiplex PCR; the TCRdb copy retains only in-frame clones and omits some. The profile shows 200,000 to 250,000 clones, 84% of them singletons. The source material was peripheral blood. These TCRs come from a man younger than 40 with active or convalescent COVID-19.

The chain is built from TRBV5-5 and TRBJ1-6, with D possibly being TRBD1 (5 bases). Germline lookup yields CDR1 SGHKS and CDR2 YYEKEE (reference sequence). The CDR3 contains 15 residues. The ends were cut back, 2 bases at V and 10 bases at J, with 16 bases in the middle. CDR3: CASSFPGGSQSPLHF. The CDR3 DNA reads as TGTGCCAGCAGCTTCCCGGGGGGGAGTCAGTCACCCCTCCACTTT.

The J gene is TRBJ2-5, the V gene TRBV7-8; tentative D call: TRBD1 (6 bases). Trimming removed 2 bases at V and 5 bases at J, with 18 bases between. This CDR3 has 16 residues. CDR1 and CDR2 from the germline V gene are SGHVS and FQNEAQ. CDR3 nucleotides: TGTGCCAGCAGCTTAACCATCCTTGGGGGCGGGGAGACCCAGTACTTC. Protein product: CASSLTILGGGETQYF.

This chain uses TRBV5-5 with TRBJ2-5; perhaps TRBD1 as D (7 bases). This CDR3 has 14 residues. V shed 1 base and J shed 5 bases, with 12 bases lying between them. The V gene's germline CDR1 is SGHKS and CDR2 YYEKEE (reference sequence). The CDR3 loop reads CASSLSAGGETQYF. The DNA for the CDR3 is TGTGCCAGCAGCTTGTCGGCAGGGGGGGAGACCCAGTACTTC. Combining the CDR3 with reference TRBV5-5 and TRBJ2-5 gives the whole variable domain DAGVTQSPTHLIKTRGQQVTLRCSPISGHKSVSWYQQVLGQGPQFIFQYYEKEERGRGNFPDRFSARQFPNYSSELNVNALLLGDSALYLCASSLSAGGETQYFGPGTRLLVL.

This chain uses TRBV6-5 with TRBJ2-5; D is possibly TRBD2 (7 bases). The CDR3 is 14 amino acids. Germline CDR1 reads MNHEY; CDR2 reads SVGAGI. Trimming took off 5 bases at V and 5 bases at J, with 15 bases between the two ends. The CDR3: CASSIGGPGETQYF. DNA of the CDR3: TGTGCCAGCAGTATCGGGGGGCCGGGGGAGACCCAGTACTTC.

The chain links TRBV10-3 to TRBJ2-1, with 8 bases fitting TRBD2. This CDR3 has 14 residues. Germline CDR1 reads ENHRY; CDR2 reads SYGVKD. The trim removed 4 bases at V and 7 bases at J, leaving 6 bases unmatched. Here the CDR3 reads CAISAGGPRNEQFF. The CDR3 DNA follows: TGTGCCATCAGTGCGGGGGGGCCTCGGAATGAGCAGTTCTTC.

As concerns this clone: This same CDR3 is encoded by further DNA sequences in the sample. This sequence joins TRBV18 and TRBJ2-7, with a tentative D call TRBD2 (6 bases). V lost 1 base and J 0 bases, leaving 10 bases between the germline ends. The CDR3 covers 15 residues. Per the germline V gene, CDR1 is KGHSH and CDR2 is LQKENI. The chain's CDR3 is CASSPRTTSSYEQYF. CDR3 coding DNA: TGTGCCAGCTCACCACGGACTACCTCCTCCTACGAGCAGTACTTC.

The rearrangement joins TRBV9 to TRBJ1-2; 8 nucleotides line up with TRBD1. After removal of 0 bases from V and 5 bases from J, the junction contained 3 bases not matched to a gene. Germline CDR1 is SGDLS and CDR2 is YYNGEE. The CDR3 totals 14 residues. The CDR3 DNA reads as TGTGCCAGCAGCGTAGTGGACAGGGATTATGGCTACACCTTC. This gives the protein CASSVVDRDYGYTF.

The CDR3 nucleotides are TGTGCCACCAGCAAATCTAGCGGCCTCACAGATACGCAGTATTTT. This gives the protein CATSKSSGLTDTQYF. This rearrangement joins TRBV15 to TRBJ2-3; 7 bases agree with TRBD2. This CDR3 comprises 15 residues. The V gene end was trimmed by 4 bases and the J gene end by 2 bases; junction bases not matched to a gene: 6. Per germline, CDR1 LNHNV and CDR2 YYDKDF (reference sequence).

In this sample, this clone turned up once. The V call is TRBV4-3, the J call TRBJ2-1; TRBD1 matches at 9 bases. Germline V lookup: CDR1 LGHNA, CDR2 YSLEER. The CDR3 is 16 amino acids. J gave up 7 bases and V 4 bases, and 11 bases lay outside the gene matches. The CDR3 sequence is CASSLSQGAYTNEQFF. In DNA, the CDR3 is TGCGCCAGCAGCCTATCACAGGGGGCCTATACTAATGAGCAGTTCTTC.

The chain is built from TRBV24-1 and TRBJ1-2; a weak D match, TRBD1 (5 bases). The CDR3 totals 14 residues. Trimming left V 4 bases short and J 8 bases short, with 16 bases between. The V gene's germline CDR1 is KGHDR and CDR2 SFDVKD. CDR3: CATSDPFGAGGYTF. CDR3 in DNA: TGTGCCACCAGTGACCCCTTTGGGGCCGGGGGCTACACCTTC.

This sequence joins TRBV4-1 and TRBJ2-7; 10 bases map to TRBD1. Germline-derived CDR1 and CDR2 are MGHRA and YSYEKL. This CDR3 is 15 amino acids long. With 0 bases clipped from V and 7 bases from J, the junction kept 6 bases outside the gene matches. CDR3 nucleotides: TGCGCCAGCAGCCAAGAACGGGGACAGGGGTGGGAGCAGTACTTC. It encodes CASSQERGQGWEQYF.

The chain recombines TRBV10-2 with TRBJ2-3; 8 bases align to TRBD2. The germline V gene has CDR1 WSHSY and CDR2 SAAADI. The CDR3 runs to 15 residues. With V trimmed by 1 base and J by 6 bases, 6 bases remained unmatched. CDR3 residues: CASSEWVAGSDTQYF. CDR3 DNA: TGCGCCAGCAGTGAGTGGGTAGCGGGGAGTGATACGCAGTATTTT.

The V gene is TRBV18, the J gene TRBJ2-1; TRBD1 agrees at 7 bases. Per germline, CDR1 KGHSH and CDR2 LQKENI. The CDR3 runs 12 residues. V trimming: 4 bases; J trimming: 10 bases; junction bases outside the gene matches: 4. This CDR3 is CASSQGAGEQFF. Written as DNA, the CDR3 is TGTGCCAGCTCACAGGGGGCGGGCGAGCAGTTCTTC.

The chain combines TRBV18 with TRBJ2-2; 8 nucleotides agree with TRBD2. J was trimmed by 2 bases and V by 4 bases; bases with no gene match: 3. The CDR3 loop spans 15 amino acids. CDR1 is KGHSH and CDR2 is LQKENI in the germline V gene. CDR3 DNA: TGTGCCAGCTCACGGACTAGCCCAAACACCGGGGAGCTGTTTTTT. As protein: CASSRTSPNTGELFF.

The chain recombines TRBV10-2 with TRBJ1-6; D perhaps matches TRBD1 (5 bases). Trimming took 7 bases from V and 4 from J, leaving 14 bases between them. The length of the CDR3 is 15 residues. Germline lookup yields CDR1 WSHSY and CDR2 SAAADI. The CDR3 DNA sequence: TGCGCCAGCATGGCGACAGTCGTTTATAATTCACCCCTCCACTTT. It encodes CASMATVVYNSPLHF.

CDR3 DNA sequence: TGCGCCAGCAGCGCCGGGCAGGGGATCTACGAGCAGTACTTC. Its protein product is CASSAGQGIYEQYF. V gene TRBV5-1 combines with J gene TRBJ2-7; the D gene is possibly TRBD1 (6 bases). CDR3 length: 14 amino acids. Deletions cut 4 bases from V and 3 bases from J, with 14 bases between. Germline V gene data show CDR1 as SGHRS and CDR2 as YFSETQ.

This clone was counted only a few times. This chain uses TRBV7-6 with TRBJ2-7; D gene ambiguous. The CDR3 sequence is 13 residues long. Trimming pared 3 bases from V and 6 bases from J, leaving 12 bases between. Per the germline V gene, CDR1 is SGHVS and CDR2 is FNYEAQ. The chain's CDR3 is CASSLARSAEQYF. Here the CDR3 DNA reads TGTGCCAGCAGCTTGGCTAGATCCGCCGAGCAGTACTTC. The full variable domain, in which reference TRBV7-6 and TRBJ2-7 provide the parts outside the CDR3, is GAGVSQSPRYKVTKRGQDVALRCDPISGHVSLYWYRQALGQGPEFLTYFNYEAQQDKSGLPNDRFSAERPEGSISTLTIQRTEQRDSAMYRCASSLARSAEQYFGPGTRLTVT.

V is TRBV18 and J is TRBJ1-5; 9 bases agree with TRBD1. J was trimmed by 5 bases and V by 4 bases; bases with no gene match: 12. Germline loops: CDR1 KGHSH, CDR2 LQKENI. The CDR3 is 17 residues long. The CDR3, as DNA: TGTGCCAGCTCACTACTACCCCCCGGACAGGGGCATCAGCCCCAGCATTTT. Amino acids: CASSLLPPGQGHQPQHF.

About this clone itself: The junction does not match germline at one end; this may be a read error. The chain uses TRBV12-3 or TRBV12-4 and TRBJ2-7; TRBD1 matches 9 bases. The CDR3 extends over 12 amino acids. The CDR3 nucleotides are TGTGCCAGCAGTTTAGCAGGGACAGGGTGTAACTTC. Protein product: CASSLAGTGCNF.

The chain has TRBV14 and TRBJ1-2; 11 positions match TRBD1. CDR1 is SGHDN and CDR2 is FVKESK in the germline V gene. The ends lost 5 bases at V and 7 bases at J; junction bases unmatched: 6. The CDR3 covers 14 residues. As DNA, the CDR3 is TGTGCCAGCAGCGGGGACAGGGGGTTGCGTGGCTACACCTTC. It yields the protein CASSGDRGLRGYTF.

The rearrangement uses TRBV28 and TRBJ2-7; D perhaps matches TRBD1 (6 bases). CDR1 and CDR2 (germline): MDHEN, SYDVKM. The germline V and J ends were trimmed by 2 bases and 4 bases, with 18 bases remaining between them. The CDR3 contains 16 residues. The CDR3 DNA reads TGTGCCAGCAGTTTAGGGGGCCGGCGGCGGCCATACGAGCAGTACTTC. Protein: CASSLGGRRRPYEQYF.

The chain joins TRBV9 to TRBJ2-1, with a possible D match to TRBD2 (6 bases). This CDR3 region has 16 residues. The V end was cut by 4 bases, the J end by 2 bases, with 16 bases between. The germline gives CDR1 SGDLS, CDR2 YYNGEE. The CDR3 sequence: CASSPPGLPAYNEQFF. The DNA of the CDR3 is TGTGCCAGCAGCCCCCCGGGACTTCCCGCCTACAATGAGCAGTTCTTC.

The chain has TRBV5-5 and TRBJ2-7; TRBD2 matches at 7 bases. The J segment lost 0 bases and the V segment lost 7 bases, leaving 10 bases of the junction unmatched. CDR3 length: 15 amino acids. Germline V gives CDR1 SGHKS, CDR2 YYEKEE (reference sequence). The CDR3 DNA reads TGTGCCAGCGGGGAGGGGCGGGCAAGCTCCTACGAGCAGTACTTC. This translates into CASGEGRASSYEQYF.

This chain uses TRBV21-1 with TRBJ2-1; TRBD2, the D gene given by the table, was not confirmed from the DNA. TRBV21-1 counts as a pseudogene. This CDR3 comprises 14 residues. This CDR3 is CASSKNAFPDEQFF. The CDR3 region has the DNA TGTGCCAGCAGCAAAAACGCCTTTCCGGATGAGCAGTTCTTC.

This clone was found once. The chain joins TRBV4-3 to TRBJ2-1; the match to TRBD2 covers 7 bases. The junction had 2 bases not matched to a gene; V was cut back by 0 bases and J by 0 bases. CDR1 and CDR2 (germline): LGHNA, YSLEER. The CDR3 length is 16 residues. CDR3 nucleotide sequence: TGCGCCAGCAGCCAAGACGGGAGGAGCTCCTACAATGAGCAGTTCTTC. Amino acid sequence: CASSQDGRSSYNEQFF.

This clone has a single count. The chain employs TRBV10-3 and TRBJ1-5; D might be TRBD1 (6 bases). V lost 4 bases and J lost 2, with 9 bases in between. CDR3 length: 14 residues. CDR1 is ENHRY, CDR2 SYGVKD, per germline. CDR3 nucleotides: TGTGCCATCAGTGGCCCAGGGGGCAATCAGCCCCAGCATTTT. Its protein product is CAISGPGGNQPQHF.

This clone has just one count. The CDR3 sequence is CASSPNQGQGEQYF. The CDR3 bases are TGTGCCAGCAGCCCCAATCAGGGACAAGGAGAGCAGTACTTC. The J gene is TRBJ2-7, the V gene TRBV11-2; TRBD1 is a possible D gene (6 bases). CDR3 length equals 14 residues. In germline, CDR1 is SGHAT, CDR2 FQNNGV. V was trimmed by 5 bases and J by 7 bases, leaving 18 bases between them. Complete variable domain (other parts from reference TRBV11-2 and TRBJ2-7): EAGVAQSPRYKIIEKRQSVAFWCNPISGHATLYWYQQILGQGPKLLIQFQNNGVVDDSQLPKDRFSAERLKGVDSTLKIQPAKLEDSAVYLCASSPNQGQGEQYFGPGTRLTVT.